The 23 T cell receptor beta chains listed next were all sequenced from one sample in a study of cytomegalovirus exposure and HLA in healthy donors. A multiplex PCR was run with 60 Vbeta primers and 13 Jbeta primers. Sequenced by immunoSEQ multiplex PCR; TCRdb stores in-frame clones only, minus some. The sample holds under 200,000 clones, 60% to 85% seen once. The sequenced material came from PBMCs. The receptors come from a female donor in good health and CMV-seronegative.

The chain employs TRBV7-3 and TRBJ1-1; D ambiguous. The CDR3 has 13 residues. The V gene's germline CDR1 is SGHTA and CDR2 FQGTGA. Trimming stripped 3 bases from V and 1 base from J, with 6 bases between. The CDR3 here is CASSFTQNTEAFF. CDR3 DNA: TGTGCCAGCAGCTTTACACAGAACACTGAAGCTTTCTTT.

The chain combines TRBV5-1 with TRBJ1-1; tentative D call: TRBD1 (5 bases). CDR1 and CDR2 (germline): SGHRS, YFSETQ. The V end lost 5 bases, the J end lost 1 base, and 9 bases lay between the germline ends. The CDR3 has 13 amino acids. The CDR3 DNA reads TGCGCCAGCAGTTGGGGGGGGAACACTGAAGCTTTCTTT. This sequence encodes CASSWGGNTEAFF.

The V gene is TRBV2, the J gene TRBJ1-6, with unresolved D. Looked up from germline, CDR1 is SNHLY and CDR2 is FYNNEI. Trimming took off 3 bases at V and 3 bases at J, with 12 bases between the two ends. This CDR3 spans 16 amino acids. This CDR3 is CASSDEAAGYNSPLHF. The CDR3 DNA reads as TGTGCCAGCAGTGACGAGGCGGCGGGCTATAATTCACCCCTCCACTTT.

This clone was recorded once. The chain's CDR3 is CASGRINEKLFF. The CDR3, as DNA: TGTGCCAGCGGCAGGATTAATGAAAAACTGTTTTTT. The chain links TRBV28 to TRBJ1-4; D is undetermined. Germline CDR1 and CDR2: MDHEN and SYDVKM. V gave up 8 bases and J gave up 4 bases, with 8 bases separating them. There are 12 residues in the CDR3.

This chain connects TRBV2 to TRBJ1-2; D uncertain. There are 13 residues in the CDR3. Germline V gene lookup returns CDR1 SNHLY and CDR2 FYNNEI. The germline V and J ends were trimmed by 2 bases and 4 bases, with 8 bases remaining between them. The CDR3 is CASSERVIYGYTF. CDR3 DNA: TGTGCCAGCAGTGAAAGAGTCATCTATGGCTACACCTTC.

The V gene is TRBV27, the J gene TRBJ2-3; D perhaps matches TRBD2 (6 bases). The CDR3 consists of 17 residues. CDR1 and CDR2 (germline): MNHEY, SMNVEV (reference sequence). The germline V and J ends were trimmed by 9 bases and 1 base, with 23 bases remaining between them. The CDR3 sequence is CARGSEEGCMGTDTQYF. The DNA of the CDR3 is TGTGCCAGGGGAAGCGAGGAGGGGTGTATGGGCACAGATACGCAGTATTTT.

The V gene is TRBV7-9, the J gene TRBJ2-5; 7 bases are shared with TRBD2. The end of the DNA aligns better with TRBJ2-7, so the J call may be wrong. Germline V gives CDR1 SEHNR, CDR2 FQNEAQ (reference sequence). CDR3 length equals 13 residues. The CDR3 DNA follows: TGTGCCAGCAGCTTATGGGGGGGCTACGAGCAGTACTTC. Translating it yields CASSLWGGYEQYF.

The chain recombines TRBV4-1 with TRBJ1-1, with no clear D. This CDR3 region has 14 residues. Looked up from germline, CDR1 is MGHRA and CDR2 is YSYEKL. V was shortened by 4 bases and J by 0 bases, with 9 bases between the two germline ends. As DNA, the CDR3 is TGCGCCAGCAGCCTCCACAGCCTGAACACTGAAGCTTTCTTT. This encodes CASSLHSLNTEAFF.

The count of this clone is one. The rearrangement links TRBV6-1 to TRBJ1-2; TRBD1 is a possible D gene (6 bases). In germline, CDR1 is MNHNS, CDR2 SASEGT. CDR3 length: 13 residues. Deletions cut 3 bases from V and 6 bases from J, with 11 bases between. CDR3 bases: TGTGCCAGCAGTGAGCAGGGGTTCGATGGCTACACCTTC. It specifies CASSEQGFDGYTF.

This clone was counted a single time. V is TRBV5-1 and J is TRBJ1-1; D is unclear. Trimming removed 0 bases from V and 1 base from J, with 10 bases in between. The length of the CDR3 is 15 residues. Germline V gene sequence: CDR1 SGHRS, CDR2 YFSETQ. CDR3 bases: TGCGCCAGCAGCTTGGCCCTGGGGAGGAACACTGAAGCTTTCTTT. It specifies CASSLALGRNTEAFF.

Points on this clone: Other DNA sequences from this sample encode an identical CDR3 as well. The chain has TRBV11-2 and TRBJ1-2; TRBD1 aligns across 7 bases. From germline, CDR1 is SGHAT and CDR2 FQNNGV. The V gene end was trimmed by 1 base and the J gene end by 2 bases; junction bases not matched to a gene: 4. This CDR3 has 15 residues. The CDR3 is CASSLGAGGNYGYTF. The CDR3, as DNA: TGTGCCAGCAGCTTAGGGGCAGGGGGGAACTATGGCTACACCTTC.

V gene TRBV30 combines with J gene TRBJ2-3, with 9 bases matching TRBD2. CDR1 and CDR2 (germline): GTSNPN, SVGIG (reference sequence). The CDR3 is made up of 14 amino acids. The V segment lost 5 bases and the J segment 2 bases; nucleotides outside the gene matches: 5. CDR3 bases: TGTGCCTGGCTACCGGGACTAGCCACAGATACGCAGTATTTT. Translating it yields CAWLPGLATDTQYF.

This clone was found once. CDR3 DNA sequence: TGTGCCAGCAGCCAAACGGGAGGCGGCTTGTACGAGCAGTACTTC. Translation gives CASSQTGGGLYEQYF. The rearrangement links TRBV5-4 to TRBJ2-7; 7 positions agree with TRBD2. The J segment lost 4 bases and the V segment lost 4 bases, leaving 11 bases of the junction unmatched. The CDR3 loop spans 15 amino acids. CDR1 is SGHNT, CDR2 YYREEE, per germline (reference sequence).

This clone appeared a few times. The chain is built from TRBV9 and TRBJ2-7; TRBD2 matches 12 bases. Germline V gene lookup returns CDR1 SGDLS and CDR2 YYNGEE. V was pared by 4 bases and J by 1 base, with 3 bases of the junction left unmatched. The CDR3 runs 15 residues. CDR3 protein: CASSLGLAGSYEQYF. The CDR3 nucleotides read TGTGCCAGCAGCCTTGGACTAGCGGGGTCCTACGAGCAGTACTTC.

The V and J genes are TRBV4-1 and TRBJ2-7; D gene uncertain. Germline assignment: CDR1 MGHRA and CDR2 YSYEKL. The CDR3 totals 13 residues. V was cut by 1 base and J by 4 bases, with 8 bases left in between. The CDR3 nucleotides read TGCGCCAGCAGCCAAGCCCTAGAGTACGAGCAGTACTTC. This encodes CASSQALEYEQYF.

The rearrangement uses TRBV30 and TRBJ1-2; TRBD1 might be the D (5 bases). The germline CDR1 and CDR2 sequences are GTSNPN and SVGIG (reference sequence). V dropped 2 bases and J dropped 5 bases, with 12 bases sitting between them. This CDR3 has 13 residues. CDR3 bases: TGTGCCTGGAGTCCCACGACAGAATATGGCTACACCTTC. Protein: CAWSPTTEYGYTF.

This clone was seen once. The chain recombines TRBV28 with TRBJ2-4; a weak D match, TRBD2 (6 bases). The CDR3 is 18 residues long. Germline V CDR1 and CDR2: MDHEN, SYDVKM. V was shortened by 6 bases and J by 0 bases, with 21 bases between the two germline ends. Written as DNA, the CDR3 is TGTGCCAGCAGCCTCGGAGAGGGCGCGGGACTAGCCAAAAACATTCAGTACTTC. It encodes CASSLGEGAGLAKNIQYF.

V usage is TRBV29-1 and J usage is TRBJ1-1; the D is unclear. Trimming stripped 6 bases from V and 2 bases from J, with 16 bases between. Looked up from germline, CDR1 is SQVTM and CDR2 is ANQGSEA. The CDR3 has 14 residues. The CDR3 sequence: CSVERTRPNTEAFF. In DNA, the CDR3 is TGCAGCGTAGAGAGAACCAGGCCAAACACTGAAGCTTTCTTT.

CDR3 protein: CASYPGGPTYEQYF. The DNA of the CDR3 is TGTGCCAGCTACCCCGGGGGTCCTACCTACGAGCAGTACTTC. V is TRBV18 and J is TRBJ2-7; possible D gene TRBD2, 6 bases. The CDR3 loop spans 14 amino acids. V was trimmed by 7 bases and J by 2 bases, leaving 15 bases between them. Germline CDR1 KGHSH, CDR2 LQKENI.

The V and J genes are TRBV2 and TRBJ1-1; D call uncertain. The germline V gene encodes CDR1 SNHLY and CDR2 FYNNEI. The V end lost 4 bases, the J end lost 0 bases, and 6 bases lay between the germline ends. The CDR3 length is 13 residues. The CDR3 loop is CASSVELNTEAFF. CDR3 bases: TGTGCCAGCAGTGTTGAGCTGAACACTGAAGCTTTCTTT.

V usage is TRBV6-1 and J usage is TRBJ2-5, with no clear D. CDR3 length: 15 amino acids. Germline V lookup: CDR1 MNHNS, CDR2 SASEGT. The V and J ends lost 2 bases and 1 base respectively, with 11 bases between them. CDR3 nucleotide sequence: TGTGCCAGCAGTGAAATCTGGCGGCGCCAAGAGACCCAGTACTTC. As protein: CASSEIWRRQETQYF.

This clone has just one count. The gene calls are TRBV6-6 and TRBJ1-5; 11 positions match TRBD1. The trim removed 6 bases at V and 9 bases at J, leaving 7 bases unmatched. From germline, CDR1 is MNHNY and CDR2 SVGAGI (reference sequence). The CDR3 has 14 amino acids. CDR3 amino acids: CASSRTGGRPPQHF. The CDR3 DNA follows: TGTGCCAGCAGCAGGACAGGGGGCCGTCCGCCCCAGCATTTT.

The chain employs TRBV2 and TRBJ1-1; possibly TRBD1 for D (6 bases). Germline CDR1 is SNHLY and CDR2 is FYNNEI. V was shortened by 8 bases and J by 4 bases, with 17 bases between the two germline ends. The CDR3 loop spans 14 amino acids. The CDR3 region is CASLSGGLGTEAFF. The CDR3 DNA follows: TGTGCCAGCCTATCGGGGGGGCTTGGCACTGAAGCTTTCTTT. Based on the CDR3 plus reference TRBV2 and TRBJ1-1, the full variable domain is EPEVTQTPSHQVTQMGQEVILRCVPISNHLYFYWYRQILGQKVEFLVSFYNNEISEKSEIFDDQFSVERPDGSNFTLKIRSTKLEDSAMYFCASLSGGLGTEAFFGQGTRLTVV.